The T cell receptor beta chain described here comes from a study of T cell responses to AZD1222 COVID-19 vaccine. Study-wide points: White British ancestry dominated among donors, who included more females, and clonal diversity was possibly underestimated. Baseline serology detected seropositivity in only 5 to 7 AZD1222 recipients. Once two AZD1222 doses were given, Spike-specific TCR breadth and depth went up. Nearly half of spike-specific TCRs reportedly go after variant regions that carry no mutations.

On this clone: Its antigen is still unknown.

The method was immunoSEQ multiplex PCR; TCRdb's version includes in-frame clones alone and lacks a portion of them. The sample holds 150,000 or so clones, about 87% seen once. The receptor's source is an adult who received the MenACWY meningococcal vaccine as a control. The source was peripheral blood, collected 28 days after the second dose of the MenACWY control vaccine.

Written as DNA, the CDR3 is TGTGCCAGCAGCTACCGGGGGAACTATGGCTACACCTTC. This sequence encodes CASSYRGNYGYTF. The chain joins TRBV28 to TRBJ1-2, with D possibly being TRBD1 (5 bases). The CDR3 has 13 amino acids. Trimming removed 6 bases from V and 2 bases from J, with 10 bases in between. Germline V gene lookup returns CDR1 MDHEN and CDR2 SYDVKM.